Sequencing of this TCR beta chain was carried out in a study of prognosis after radiotherapy for stage I lung cancer. Study details: Patients with stage I non-small cell lung cancer joined the study from early 2018 through January 2019. Median age was almost 75 years (roughly 50 to 95) among 10 to 15 men and roughly 6 women.

This clonotype has a count of ten or more. Its antigen is unidentified. The V and J ends lost 8 bases and 7 bases, in that order; junction bases with no gene match: 8. Germline V gene data show CDR1 as SEHNR and CDR2 as FQNEAQ (reference sequence). This CDR3 has 14 residues. General study results and limits: Unique TCR clone counts were lower following stereotactic body radiation therapy (median roughly 10,000 versus 7,000).

Starting from genomic DNA, TCR beta CDR3 was amplified through two-round multiplex PCR. The authors ran first-round PCR with primers specific to each TRBV and TRBJ gene. TCRdb reanalysed the multiplex PCR reads using MiXCR and keeps one entry per CDR3 protein. Of some 28,000 distinct CDR3 sequences listed, approximately 31% are singletons. Sequenced here: PBMCs, sampled before or after stereotactic body radiation therapy (not recorded which). The receptor comes from a donor over 45 with non-small cell lung cancer. The chain links TRBV7-9 to TRBJ2-1; 10 bases line up with TRBD2. CDR3 in DNA: TGTGCCAGCCGGCTAGCGGGAGCGTGGAATGAGCAGTTCTTC. Protein sequence: CASRLAGAWNEQFF.